A selection of T cell receptor beta chains follows, all from one sample in a study of T-cell memory formation after mild COVID-19. TCRdb fed the 5' RACE reads into MiXCR, producing one record per CDR3 protein. The sample includes fewer than 700,000 distinct CDR3 sequences, approximately 19% of them seen just once. Sequenced: PBMCs or a T cell subset sorted from them (not recorded which). Receptor source: an adult woman who had mild COVID-19 (a few samples of this study predate the infection). Cell type and time point are not known. The CDR3 runs from the conserved cysteine through the conserved F or W. Each record gives: clone size, D gene, J gene, V gene, CDR3 DNA, CDR3 protein. A D gene is named only where the DNA matches it firmly. The size field is filled for only some rows; it gives once, few, many or a size class.

. | . | TRBJ2-1 | TRBV12-3/TRBV12-4 | TGTGCCAGCAGTCCCAAGGGCAATGAGCAGTTCTTC | CASSPKGNEQFF
. | TRBD1 | TRBJ2-2 | TRBV14 | TGTGCCAGCAAGGGACAGGGGTACACCGGGGAGCTGTTTTTT | CASKGQGYTGELFF
few | . | TRBJ1-4 | TRBV6-5 | TGTGCCAGCAGCATATCAGGGGCGGCTAATGAAAAACTGTTTTTT | CASSISGAANEKLFF
many | TRBD2 | TRBJ2-5 | TRBV5-1 | TGCGCCAGCAGCTTGGATGCGGGGGGGGTCCAAGAGACCCAGTACTTC | CASSLDAGGVQETQYF
. | . | TRBJ1-5 | TRBV5-5 | TGTGCCAGCAGCTTGAGAGGCGGGAGGCAGCCTAATCAGCCCCAGCATTTT | CASSLRGGRQPNQPQHF
. | . | TRBJ2-1 | TRBV5-6 | TGTGCCAGCAGCTCTGGCCTGCCTGAGCAGTTCTTC | CASSSGLPEQFF
many | TRBD2 | TRBJ2-3 | TRBV5-4 | TGTGCCAGCAGCGGAACCGGGACTAGCGGGGGGGATACGCAGTATTTT | CASSGTGTSGGDTQYF
few | . | TRBJ2-2 | TRBV5-1 | TGCGCCAGCAGCGCGGGACAGAAGGCCGGGGAGCTGTTTTTT | CASSAGQKAGELFF
few | . | TRBJ2-7 | TRBV7-2 | TGTGCCACCCTTCAGGGCGGCTACGAGCAGTACTTC | CATLQGGYEQYF
. | . | TRBJ1-1 | TRBV6-1 | TGTGCCAGCAGCCTCGGGGGGGGGGCCGCTGAAGCTTTCTTT | CASSLGGGAAEAFF
. | . | TRBJ2-3 | TRBV11-1 | TGTGCCAGCAGCAGACAGGGAGGAGATACGCAGTATTTT | CASSRQGGDTQYF
. | . | TRBJ2-3 | TRBV20-1 | TGCAGTGCTAGTGCGAATACGCAGTATTTT | CSASANTQYF
. | . | TRBJ2-2 | TRBV12-3/TRBV12-4 | TGTGCCAGCAGTTTGGTGACTCACTCCGGGGAGCTGTTTTTT | CASSLVTHSGELFF
. | TRBD2 | TRBJ2-3 | TRBV7-9 | TGTGCCAGCACTCTAGCGGATGGCACAGATACGCAGTATTTT | CASTLADGTDTQYF
. | . | TRBJ2-7 | TRBV4-3 | TGCGCCAGCAGCCAAGAAACCTTGAGAAGCTACGAGCAGTACTTC | CASSQETLRSYEQYF
many | . | TRBJ1-1 | TRBV15 | TGTGCCACCAGCAGACGGGGGGGGACTGAAGCTTTCTTT | CATSRRGGTEAFF
few | . | TRBJ2-2 | TRBV6-5 | TGTGCCAGCAGTTACGGGGGGGGCAACACCGGGGAGCTGTTTTTT | CASSYGGGNTGELFF
. | TRBD1 | TRBJ1-2 | TRBV27 | TGTGCCAGCAGCCCGGGACAGCTCTCCCTCTATGGCTACACCTTC | CASSPGQLSLYGYTF
. | . | TRBJ1-5 | TRBV20-1 | TGCAGTGCTAGAAACGACCCCAATCAGCCCCAGCATTTT | CSARNDPNQPQHF
. | . | TRBJ2-1 | TRBV5-3 | TGTGCCAGAAGCCTTCCGAGAGGGGACAATGAGCAGTTCTTC | CARSLPRGDNEQFF
. | TRBD1 | TRBJ1-1 | TRBV12-3/TRBV12-4 | TGTGCCAGCAGTTTCCACCGGGACAGGGTATCGACTGAAGCTTTCTTT | CASSFHRDRVSTEAFF
. | TRBD2 | TRBJ2-3 | TRBV9 | TGTGCCAGCAGCCTCAGGACTAGCGGACGGAGCACAGATACGCAGTATTTT | CASSLRTSGRSTDTQYF
. | . | TRBJ1-2 | TRBV7-9 | TGTGCCAGCAGCTTAAGGGGCATGGAAAGTAATGGCTACACCTTC | CASSLRGMESNGYTF
. | . | TRBJ2-1 | TRBV5-8 | TGTGCCAGCAGTCAGGGCCTATCCGGGAACGAGCAGTTCTTC | CASSQGLSGNEQFF
few | TRBD2 | TRBJ2-7 | TRBV15 | TGTGCCACCAGCGGCCAGCGGGACCGGTCCTACGAGCAGTACTTC | CATSGQRDRSYEQYF
few | . | TRBJ1-5 | TRBV7-6 | TGTGCCAGCAGCTTAGCATTTAATCAGCCCCAGCATTTT | CASSLAFNQPQHF
. | TRBD2 | TRBJ2-3 | TRBV7-2 | TGTGCCAGCAGCTTAGTCGGGACTAGCTTGAGCACAGATACGCAGTATTTT | CASSLVGTSLSTDTQYF
. | . | TRBJ2-3 | TRBV25-1 | TGTGCCAGCAGTGGTCGAGGGGTCACAGATACGCAGTATTTT | CASSGRGVTDTQYF
few | TRBD1 | TRBJ1-6 | TRBV7-2 | TGTGCCAGCAGCTTGTCAGGGACAGGAGGAGAACCCCTCCACTTT | CASSLSGTGGEPLHF
. | TRBD1 | TRBJ1-1 | TRBV6-5 | TGTGCCAGCAGCCAGGACAGGGGAAGTGAAGCTTTCTTT | CASSQDRGSEAFF
. | TRBD1 | TRBJ1-4 | TRBV19 | TGTGCCAGTATCCACGGGACAGGGAATGAAAAACTGTTTTTT | CASIHGTGNEKLFF
few | . | TRBJ2-5 | TRBV24-1 | TGTGCCGCTTCAGCTACCCCAGGCCAGACCCAGTACTTC | CAASATPGQTQYF
. | . | TRBJ2-7 | TRBV6-6 | TGTGCCAGCACCCTGGAGGGGGGGCTTAGCTACGAGCAGTACTTC | CASTLEGGLSYEQYF
. | . | TRBJ2-5 | TRBV30 | TGTGCCTGGAGTCCCAGGGAATTTACGTACCAAGAGACCCAGTACTTC | CAWSPREFTYQETQYF
many | TRBD2 | TRBJ2-1 | TRBV5-1 | TGCGCCAGCAGCTCCAGACTAGCGGGGGGTTACAATGAGCAGTTCTTC | CASSSRLAGGYNEQFF
few | . | TRBJ1-2 | TRBV4-3 | TGCGCCAGCAGCCAACTCCACGGGGACAGCTACACCTTC | CASSQLHGDSYTF
. | . | TRBJ2-3 | TRBV29-1 | TGCAGCGTGGGACCAACAGATACGCAGTATTTT | CSVGPTDTQYF
few | . | TRBJ2-7 | TRBV7-9 | TGTGCCAGCAGCTTAACCGGCGGGGACACTTACGAGCAGTACTTC | CASSLTGGDTYEQYF
few | TRBD2 | TRBJ2-1 | TRBV15 | TGTGCCACCAGCACCCGACTAGCGGGAGGGCCGTATGAGCAGTTCTTC | CATSTRLAGGPYEQFF
few | TRBD2 | TRBJ2-5 | TRBV5-1 | TGCGCCAGCAGCTTGGACCCTAGCGGGAGGGAGACCCAGTACTTC | CASSLDPSGRETQYF
few | TRBD2 | TRBJ2-3 | TRBV4-3 | TGCGCCAGCAGCCAAGGTCTGCTAGCGGGAGACAAGGATACGCAGTATTTT | CASSQGLLAGDKDTQYF
few | . | TRBJ1-1 | TRBV5-1 | TGCGCCAGCAGCTTGATACAGGGTTCGGCGAACACTGAAGCTTTCTTT | CASSLIQGSANTEAFF
many | . | TRBJ1-4 | TRBV7-9 | TGTGCCAGCAGCTTAGGGTCACAGCTTGAAAAACTGTTTTTT | CASSLGSQLEKLFF
. | . | TRBJ1-1 | TRBV29-1 | TGCAGCGTTGGTAATTCAGCTAACACTGAAGCTTTCTTT | CSVGNSANTEAFF
few | . | TRBJ2-3 | TRBV20-1 | TGCAGTGTGCGCCTAGCGACCACAGATACGCAGTATTTT | CSVRLATTDTQYF
few | . | TRBJ1-2 | TRBV4-3 | TGCGCCAGCAGCCAAATGTCGCAGGGGCTAGGGGGCTACACCTTC | CASSQMSQGLGGYTF
few | . | TRBJ2-2 | TRBV4-2 | TGTGCCAGCAGCCAAGTTGGGATGGCTGGGGAGCTGTTTTTT | CASSQVGMAGELFF
few | . | TRBJ2-2 | TRBV4-1 | TGCGCCAGCAGCCAACGCACGGAGAACACCGGGGAGCTGTTTTTT | CASSQRTENTGELFF
few | TRBD1 | TRBJ1-1 | TRBV6-5 | TGTGCCAGCAGTTACTCGCCACCGGGACAGGGTTTTGAAGCTTTCTTT | CASSYSPPGQGFEAFF
few | TRBD1 | TRBJ1-2 | TRBV7-3 | TGTGCCAGCAGCCCCCAGGGACAGGTGACAAACTATGGCTACACCTTC | CASSPQGQVTNYGYTF